This entry is about one T cell receptor (beta chain). Its antigen remains unidentified. It was approximately 100 million PBMCs that unsorted samples used for genomic DNA. Deep level was the assay's run setting. Assay: immunoSEQ multiplex PCR; the TCRdb copy retains only in-frame clones and omits some. Among about 520,000 clones listed, approximately 80% were seen once. The CDR3 has 16 residues. CDR1 is PRHDT, CDR2 FYEKMQ, per germline (reference sequence). The V end was cut by 4 bases, the J end by 9 bases, with 24 bases between. This specimen comes from a study of shared clonotypes between healthy human individuals. Study-level background: In total, the donors were a couple of women and three men aged 18 to 49. Whole-study results and caveats: Specimens sampled were limited to blood, with tissue repertoires likely differing.

The clonotype was recovered from a woman aged 35 to 49 in good health. Some clones in this sample may be carry-over from other donors' samples. The sample taken for sequencing was PBMCs. The chain joins TRBV13 to TRBJ1-1; D is perhaps TRBD1 (5 bases). The CDR3 coding sequence is TGTGCCAGCAGCTCAGCGACAGACCCCGCGGCTACAAAAGCTTTCTTT. The encoded protein is CASSSATDPAATKAFF.